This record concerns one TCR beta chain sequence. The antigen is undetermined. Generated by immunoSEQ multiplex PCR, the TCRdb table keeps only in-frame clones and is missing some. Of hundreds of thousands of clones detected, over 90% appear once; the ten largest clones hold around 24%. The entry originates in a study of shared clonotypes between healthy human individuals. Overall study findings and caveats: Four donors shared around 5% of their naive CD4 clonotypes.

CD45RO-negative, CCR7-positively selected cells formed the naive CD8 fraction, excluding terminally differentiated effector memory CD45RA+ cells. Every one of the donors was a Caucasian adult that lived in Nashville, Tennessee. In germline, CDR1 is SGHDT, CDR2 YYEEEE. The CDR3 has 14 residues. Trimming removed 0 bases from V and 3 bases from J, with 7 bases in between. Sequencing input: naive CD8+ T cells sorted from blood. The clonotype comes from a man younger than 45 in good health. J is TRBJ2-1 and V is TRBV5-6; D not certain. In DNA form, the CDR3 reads TGTGCCAGCAGCTTGGTCGACGACTACAATGAGCAGTTCTTC. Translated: CASSLVDDYNEQFF.